The 13 T cell receptor beta chains presented below share a single source sample, sequenced in a study of regulatory dendritic cells for organ transplantation. The method was immunoSEQ multiplex PCR; TCRdb's version includes in-frame clones alone and lacks a portion of them. The table has about 38,000 clones, 80% to 95% seen once. The sequenced material came from naive CD8+ T cells from blood. Subset reported: CD45RA+ naive T cells. These receptors originate from a human donor in good health.

The chain employs TRBV9 and TRBJ2-7; the D gene is possibly TRBD2 (5 bases). Trimming took 3 bases from V and 6 from J, leaving 13 bases between them. The length of the CDR3 is 13 residues. CDR1 SGDLS and CDR2 YYNGEE come from the germline V gene. CDR3 nucleotides: TGTGCCAGCAGCGGGGGAGATACGGGCGAGCAGTACTTC. Its translation is CASSGGDTGEQYF.

The rearrangement joins TRBV30 to TRBJ2-3, with TRBD1 matching 7 bases. With V trimmed by 1 base and J by 4 bases, 2 bases remained unmatched. Looked up from germline, CDR1 is GTSNPN and CDR2 is SVGIG (reference sequence). This CDR3 comprises 13 residues. CDR3 in amino acids: CAWSGQGADTQYF. Here the CDR3 DNA reads TGTGCCTGGAGTGGACAGGGTGCAGATACGCAGTATTTT. Combining the CDR3 with reference TRBV30 and TRBJ2-3 gives the whole variable domain SQTIHQWPATLVQPVGSPLSLECTVEGTSNPNLYWYRQAAGRGLQLLFYSVGIGQISSEVPQNLSASRPQDRQFILSSKKLLLSDSGFYLCAWSGQGADTQYFGPGTRLTVL.

V gene TRBV15 combines with J gene TRBJ1-3; D gene uncertain. CDR1 and CDR2 from the germline V gene are LNHNV and YYDKDF (reference sequence). The CDR3 runs 15 residues. V shed 0 bases and J shed 0 bases, with 6 bases lying between them. DNA of the CDR3: TGTGCCACCAGCAGAGATCTAAACTCTGGAAACACCATATATTTT. As protein: CATSRDLNSGNTIYF.

V and J are TRBV4-3 and TRBJ2-7, with D perhaps matching TRBD1 (6 bases). CDR1 LGHNA and CDR2 YSLEER come from the germline V gene. Trimming shortened V by 1 base and J by 7 bases, and 11 bases separated the two germline ends. The CDR3 has 13 amino acids. CDR3 sequence: CASSQGQGWEQYF. The CDR3 nucleotides are TGCGCCAGCAGCCAAGGTCAGGGGTGGGAGCAGTACTTC.

In regard to this clone: Mismatch with germline at one junction end may stem from a read error. This rearrangement joins TRBV7-7 to TRBJ1-1; D is perhaps TRBD1 (5 bases). This CDR3 is 13 amino acids long. Germline V gene sequence: CDR1 SSHAT, CDR2 FNYEAQ (reference sequence). CDR3 protein: CASSLNKGTEAFF. The CDR3 DNA follows: TGTGCTAGCAGCTTGAATAAGGGGACTGAAGCTTTCTTT.

This clone was found once. This chain links TRBV9 with TRBJ2-6, with D possibly TRBD1 on 6 matching bases. Germline assignment: CDR1 SGDLS and CDR2 YYNGEE. CDR3 length: 18 amino acids. Trimming cost V 2 bases and J 0 bases, with 15 bases left between them. CDR3 sequence: CASSVKADSPSGANVLTF. CDR3 coding DNA: TGTGCCAGCAGCGTCAAAGCGGACAGCCCCTCTGGGGCCAACGTCCTGACTTTC. Complete variable domain (other parts from reference TRBV9 and TRBJ2-6): DSGVTQTPKHLITATGQRVTLRCSPRSGDLSVYWYQQSLDQGLQFLIQYYNGEERAKGNILERFSAQQFPDLHSELNLSSLELGDSALYFCASSVKADSPSGANVLTFGAGSRLTVL.

The CDR3 DNA reads as TGTGCCAGCAGCGTAGAGGCGGATTACTACGAGCAGTACTTC. It encodes CASSVEADYYEQYF. The chain has TRBV9 and TRBJ2-7; D is unresolved. The CDR3 loop spans 14 amino acids. Trimming pared 0 bases from V and 3 bases from J, leaving 10 bases between. Per germline, CDR1 SGDLS and CDR2 YYNGEE.

This chain uses TRBV2 with TRBJ2-7; D is possibly TRBD1 (5 bases). Germline V lookup: CDR1 SNHLY, CDR2 FYNNEI. This CDR3 contains 13 residues. Trimming took 7 bases from V and 2 from J, leaving 12 bases between them. The CDR3 loop is CASIQAPTYEQYF. In DNA, the CDR3 is TGTGCCAGCATACAGGCCCCTACCTACGAGCAGTACTTC.

The rearrangement joins TRBV7-6 to TRBJ2-2, with D unclear. Germline V gives CDR1 SGHVS, CDR2 FNYEAQ. CDR3 size: 14 residues. V shed 5 bases and J shed 7 bases, with 14 bases lying between them. The CDR3 coding sequence is TGTGCCAGCAGCGGGTTCCGGGTTAACGGGGAGCTGTTTTTT. Its protein is CASSGFRVNGELFF.

The V call is TRBV7-2, the J call TRBJ1-1, with no clear D. Germline values: CDR1 SGHTA, CDR2 FQGNSA. V was shortened by 5 bases and J by 1 base, with 11 bases between the two germline ends. This CDR3 has 14 amino acids. CDR3: CASSQDGENTEAFF. Here the CDR3 DNA reads TGTGCCAGCAGCCAAGACGGAGAGAACACTGAAGCTTTCTTT. The full variable domain, with the rest looked up from reference TRBV7-2 and TRBJ1-1, is GAGVSQSPSNKVTEKGKDVELRCDPISGHTALYWYRQSLGQGLEFLIYFQGNSAPDKSGLPSDRFSAERTGGSVSTLTIQRTQQEDSAVYLCASSQDGENTEAFFGQGTRLTVV.

The chain is built from TRBV19 and TRBJ2-7; 7 bases are a match to TRBD1. V was clipped by 4 bases and J by 2 bases; unmatched bases: 2. The CDR3 runs to 13 residues. The germline V gene encodes CDR1 LNHDA and CDR2 SQIVND (reference sequence). The CDR3 sequence is CASSKGTAYEQYF. In nucleotides, the CDR3 is TGTGCCAGTAGTAAAGGGACAGCCTACGAGCAGTACTTC.

This chain joins TRBV9 and TRBJ2-1, with D possibly being TRBD2 (5 bases). Trimming removed 0 bases at V and 7 bases at J, with 11 bases between. CDR1 and CDR2 from the germline V gene are SGDLS and YYNGEE. The CDR3 spans 14 residues. CDR3 coding DNA: TGTGCCAGCAGCGTAGGTGGGAGTGGAAATGAGCAGTTCTTC. As protein: CASSVGGSGNEQFF.

The rearrangement uses TRBV4-1 and TRBJ1-1; D ambiguous. Trimming left V 0 bases short and J 1 base short, with 12 bases between. Germline loops: CDR1 MGHRA, CDR2 YSYEKL. The CDR3 is 16 residues long. Here the CDR3 reads CASSQDLPLRNTEAFF. For the CDR3, the DNA is TGCGCCAGCAGCCAAGATCTGCCACTTAGGAACACTGAAGCTTTCTTT.